This is a list of T cell receptor beta chains from one sample in a study of shared clonotypes between healthy human individuals. The repertoire was sequenced with immunoSEQ multiplex PCR; TCRdb's copy has only in-frame clones and lacks some. The sample lists about 110,000 clones; roughly two thirds were seen once. The sample consisted of memory CD8+ T cells sorted from blood. The receptor source for this set is a woman aged 25 to 39 in good health. Both conserved end residues are part of each CDR3. The order of the fields is D gene, J gene, V gene, clone size, CDR3 DNA, CDR3 protein. D genes are given only for firm matches. Not every row has a clone size; where given, it reads once, few, many or a size class.

TRBD1,TRBJ1-2,TRBV19,-,TGTGCCAGTAGTATCTACCGGACAGGGGTAGACAACTATGGCTACACCTTC,CASSIYRTGVDNYGYTF
-,TRBJ2-3,TRBV4-1,-,TGCGCCAGCAGGCATACCGGGCTTGCAACAGATACGCAGTATTTT,CASRHTGLATDTQYF
-,TRBJ1-1,TRBV6-1,many,TGTGCCAGCAGTGAACCCCCCGGAACAGGGAACACTGAAGCTTTCTTT,CASSEPPGTGNTEAFF
-,TRBJ1-1,TRBV28,-,TGTGCCAGCAGTCCCTTATGGACAGCGATGGTTCTTGCTGAAGCTTTCTTT,CASSPLWTAMVLAEAFF
-,TRBJ2-7,TRBV11-1,-,TGTGCCAGCAGCTCCTTGGGGTCCGAGCAGTACTTC,CASSSLGSEQYF
-,TRBJ2-1,TRBV27,-,TGTGCCAGCAGTTCCAACCTGGGCAATGAGCAGTTCTTC,CASSSNLGNEQFF
-,TRBJ1-1,TRBV29-1,-,TGCAGCGTTTGTGCAGTTCCTTCTAACACTGAAGCTTTCTTT,CSVCAVPSNTEAFF
TRBD2,TRBJ2-1,TRBV6-4,-,TGTGCCAGCAGTGGCGGGAGCTCCTACAATGAGCAGTTCTTC,CASSGGSSYNEQFF
-,TRBJ1-3,TRBV9,few,TGTGCCAGCAGCCCCACGGGAAACACCATATATTTT,CASSPTGNTIYF
TRBD1,TRBJ1-1,TRBV27,-,TGTGCCAGCAGGAACAGGGGTGAATACACTGAAGCTTTCTTT,CASRNRGEYTEAFF
-,TRBJ2-1,TRBV10-1,-,TGCGCCAGCAGTGAGTCTCCCAGATTCGAGCAGTTCTTC,CASSESPRFEQFF
-,TRBJ2-3,TRBV10-1,-,TGCGCCAGCAGTGAGTCGTTTTCGGGGAGGCCTTGGGATACGCAGTATTTT,CASSESFSGRPWDTQYF
-,TRBJ1-1,TRBV29-1,-,TGCAGCGTTGGGGAACCCTGGAACACTGAAGCTTTCTTT,CSVGEPWNTEAFF
TRBD1,TRBJ1-5,TRBV7-3,many,TGTGCCAGCAGCTCGACAGGGTCAGGCAATCAGCCCCAGCATTTT,CASSSTGSGNQPQHF
-,TRBJ2-7,TRBV12-5,-,TGTGCTAGTGGTTTGGTAAGGCCCCTCAGGGGGTGGACTACCTACGAGCAGTACTTC,CASGLVRPLRGWTTYEQYF
-,TRBJ2-1,TRBV5-1,-,TGCGCCAGCAGGCCTGGACCCCGCCATGAGCAGTTCTTC,CASRPGPRHEQFF
-,TRBJ1-1,TRBV29-1,-,TGCAACGTTGGAGGGGAAGGGGGCACTGAAGCTTTCTTT,CNVGGEGGTEAFF
-,TRBJ1-5,TRBV7-8,many,TGTGCCAGCAGCTCCCTACCACACGGGGGTAGTGTAAGTCAGCCCCAGCATTTT,CASSSLPHGGSVSQPQHF
TRBD1,TRBJ2-7,TRBV15,many,TGTGCCACCAGTACAGGACAGGGCTACGAGCAGTACTTC,CATSTGQGYEQYF
-,TRBJ1-5,TRBV19,-,TGTGCCAGTAGTATTGGGGGGGCGGCCCAGCATTTT,CASSIGGAAQHF
-,TRBJ1-5,TRBV6-6,-,TGTGCCAGCAGTTACTCTGCGTCCAATCAGCCCCAGCATTTT,CASSYSASNQPQHF